The 30 T cell receptor beta chains below all came from one sample that was sequenced in a study of shared clonotypes between healthy human individuals. It was CD45RO-negative cells, positively selected for CCR7, that made up naive CD8 cells, with terminally differentiated effector memory CD45RA+ cells excluded. Repertoires were generated with immunoSEQ multiplex PCR, while TCRdb's copy carries only in-frame clones and drops some. In the table there are roughly 810,000 clones, 90% to 98% of which are singletons. The sequenced sample consisted of naive CD8+ T cells sorted from blood. The receptors were sampled from a man aged 30-40 years in good health.

J is TRBJ2-5 and V is TRBV7-9; 9 positions agree with TRBD2. CDR3 length equals 15 residues. With V trimmed by 4 bases and J by 1 base, 4 bases remained unmatched. Germline V gene sequence: CDR1 SEHNR, CDR2 FQNEAQ (reference sequence). The DNA of the CDR3 is TGTGCCAGCAGCTCAAGCGGGAGGTTCCAAGAGACCCAGTACTTC. Translation: CASSSSGRFQETQYF.

The gene calls are TRBV28 and TRBJ2-7, with a possible D match to TRBD1 (6 bases). Germline loops: CDR1 MDHEN, CDR2 SYDVKM. The germline V and J ends were trimmed by 5 bases and 5 bases, with 19 bases remaining between them. The CDR3 extends over 15 amino acids. CDR3 sequence (DNA): TGTGCCAGCAGTCAAGTCGGAACAGGGTTCCACGAGCAGTACTTC. This codes for CASSQVGTGFHEQYF.

V and J are TRBV14 and TRBJ2-7; TRBD1 aligns across 9 bases. CDR1 and CDR2 (germline): SGHDN, FVKESK. This CDR3 has 17 amino acids. The V gene end was trimmed by 2 bases and the J gene end by 5 bases; junction bases not matched to a gene: 13. For the CDR3, the DNA is TGTGCCAGCAGCCAATATCTCCGGGACAGGGTGTCCCACGAGCAGTACTTC. The encoded protein is CASSQYLRDRVSHEQYF.

J is TRBJ2-7 and V is TRBV5-5; 8 bases line up with TRBD1. CDR3 length: 15 amino acids. Trimming cost V 8 bases and J 2 bases; bases outside gene matches: 12. In germline, CDR1 is SGHKS, CDR2 YYEKEE (reference sequence). The CDR3, as DNA: TGTGCCAGTCGTAAAGGGACAGGACAGACCTACGAGCAGTACTTC. Encoded protein: CASRKGTGQTYEQYF.

This chain joins TRBV23-1 and TRBJ1-1; D not resolved. TRBV23-1 is treated as an ORF (open reading frame) with a function not yet certain. The V gene lost 0 bases and the J gene lost 8 bases, with 7 bases spanning the gap. This CDR3 contains 12 residues. DNA of the CDR3: TGCGCCAGCAGTCAATCGGTCGTCGAAGCTTTCTTT. This codes for CASSQSVVEAFF.

The count of this clone is one. The chain has TRBV6-5 and TRBJ1-2, with 9 bases aligning to TRBD1. The V gene end was trimmed by 2 bases and the J gene end by 8 bases; junction bases not matched to a gene: 9. CDR3 length: 15 residues. CDR1 is MNHEY, CDR2 SVGAGI, per germline. The CDR3 protein is CASSYVQGAREGYTF. In DNA, the CDR3 is TGTGCCAGCAGTTACGTACAGGGGGCTCGGGAAGGCTACACCTTC.

This clone has only one observation. The chain couples TRBV27 to TRBJ2-4, with D hard to call. The germline CDR1 and CDR2 sequences are MNHEY and SMNVEV (reference sequence). The CDR3 spans 16 residues. Trimming took off 3 bases at V and 0 bases at J, with 12 bases between the two ends. The CDR3, as DNA: TGTGCCAGCAGTTTTTCCCTCGCCGGAGCCAAAAACATTCAGTACTTC. It is translated as CASSFSLAGAKNIQYF.

V gene TRBV5-5 combines with J gene TRBJ1-3; D not certain. The CDR3 is made up of 17 amino acids. Germline V gives CDR1 SGHKS, CDR2 YYEKEE (reference sequence). Trimming stripped 4 bases from V and 0 bases from J, with 17 bases between. CDR3 nucleotides: TGTGCCAGCAGCGCTTATGGGCAGGTCGACTCTGGAAACACCATATATTTT. Amino acid sequence: CASSAYGQVDSGNTIYF.

The chain uses TRBV7-9 and TRBJ2-2; the match to TRBD2 covers 10 bases. The CDR3 is made up of 14 amino acids. V dropped 8 bases and J dropped 8; count of bases not matched to a gene: 8. Germline assignment: CDR1 SEHNR and CDR2 FQNEAQ (reference sequence). This CDR3 reads CASSSGSSSGELFF. The CDR3 bases are TGTGCCAGCTCTAGCGGGAGTTCATCGGGGGAGCTGTTTTTT.

With regard to this clone: Additional DNA sequences in this sample encode the identical CDR3. The chain links TRBV30 to TRBJ2-3; 8 nucleotides align to TRBD1. CDR1 and CDR2 (germline): GTSNPN, SVGIG (reference sequence). V lost 2 bases and J lost 1; bases outside the gene matches: 2. The CDR3 covers 14 residues. CDR3 sequence: CAWSKGQGTDTQYF. CDR3 nucleotides: TGTGCCTGGAGTAAGGGACAGGGCACAGATACGCAGTATTTT.

The chain has TRBV7-9 and TRBJ2-2, with 8 positions matching TRBD2. CDR1 SEHNR and CDR2 FQNEAQ come from the germline V gene (reference sequence). This CDR3 contains 12 residues. V gave up 10 bases and J gave up 6 bases; unmatched junction bases: 4. CDR3: CATTGGAGELFF. CDR3 DNA sequence: TGTGCCACCACGGGGGGGGCCGGGGAGCTGTTTTTT.

The genes are TRBV6-5 and TRBJ2-1; 7 nucleotides agree with TRBD1. V was clipped by 3 bases and J by 10 bases; unmatched bases: 3. The germline V gene has CDR1 MNHEY and CDR2 SVGAGI. There are 12 residues in the CDR3. The CDR3 protein is CASSYPGGEQFF. CDR3 bases: TGTGCCAGCAGTTATCCAGGGGGAGAGCAGTTCTTC.

The rearrangement joins TRBV19 to TRBJ1-5, with D possibly matching TRBD1 (5 bases). The CDR3 contains 14 residues. Germline CDR1 is LNHDA and CDR2 is SQIVND (reference sequence). V was shortened by 7 bases and J by 2 bases, with 12 bases between the two germline ends. CDR3: CASTGPTGNQPQHF. The CDR3, as DNA: TGTGCCAGTACTGGCCCGACAGGCAATCAGCCCCAGCATTTT.

This CDR3 is CASSQERAANTGELFF. CDR3 coding DNA: TGCGCCAGCAGCCAAGAAAGGGCGGCGAACACCGGGGAGCTGTTTTTT. J is TRBJ2-2 and V is TRBV4-1; D unclear. The CDR3 spans 16 residues. Trimming took off 0 bases at V and 0 bases at J, with 8 bases between the two ends. CDR1 MGHRA and CDR2 YSYEKL come from the germline V gene.

This clone was seen once. J is TRBJ2-7 and V is TRBV11-2; no firm D call. CDR3 length: 15 residues. Germline V gene lookup returns CDR1 SGHAT and CDR2 FQNNGV. V lost 0 bases and J 3 bases, leaving 12 bases between the germline ends. Written as DNA, the CDR3 is TGTGCCAGCAGCTTAGATACCTATAATTACTACGAGCAGTACTTC. Translating gives CASSLDTYNYYEQYF.

The chain employs TRBV25-1 and TRBJ2-7; 11 bases align to TRBD2. CDR1 and CDR2 from the germline V gene are MGHDK and SYGVNS. CDR3 length: 13 amino acids. V dropped 4 bases and J dropped 5; count of bases not matched to a gene: 1. CDR3 sequence (DNA): TGTGCCAGCAGTGGACTAGCGGGACACGAGCAGTACTTC. Protein: CASSGLAGHEQYF.

Comment on this clone: Additional DNA sequences in this sample encode the identical CDR3. The gene calls are TRBV6-6 and TRBJ1-2; TRBD1 matches 7 bases. CDR3 length equals 14 residues. Germline values: CDR1 MNHNY, CDR2 SVGAGI (reference sequence). The V segment lost 0 bases and the J segment 5 bases; nucleotides outside the gene matches: 3. The CDR3 loop reads CASSYSGQVYGYTF. The CDR3 coding sequence is TGTGCCAGCAGTTACTCCGGACAGGTTTATGGCTACACCTTC.

CDR3 in amino acids: CASSWGYTQYF. For the CDR3, the DNA is TGTGCCAGCAGTTGGGGTTACACGCAGTATTTT. V gene TRBV27 combines with J gene TRBJ2-3; D is uncertain. CDR3 length: 11 residues. The V end was cut by 4 bases, the J end by 9 bases, with 8 bases between. CDR1 and CDR2 (germline): MNHEY, SMNVEV (reference sequence).

The genes are TRBV18 and TRBJ1-2; D is ambiguous. Deletions cut 3 bases from V and 0 bases from J, with 8 bases between. Germline loops: CDR1 KGHSH, CDR2 LQKENI. CDR3 size: 14 residues. The DNA for the CDR3 is TGTGCCAGCTCACCTCAGGCCGCTAACTATGGCTACACCTTC. Protein: CASSPQAANYGYTF.

CDR3 bases: TGTGCCAGTAGTACCCTACAGGGACATGAGCAGTTCTTC. Translated, it gives CASSTLQGHEQFF. This chain uses TRBV19 with TRBJ2-1; a weak D match, TRBD1 (6 bases). With 4 bases removed from V and 8 bases from J, the gap between germline ends came to 12 bases. The CDR3 extends over 13 amino acids. The germline gives CDR1 LNHDA, CDR2 SQIVND (reference sequence). Together with reference TRBV19 and TRBJ2-1, the CDR3 gives the full variable domain: DGGITQSPKYLFRKEGQNVTLSCEQNLNHDAMYWYRQDPGQGLRLIYYSQIVNDFQKGDIAEGYSVSREKKESFPLTVTSAQKNPTAFYLCASSTLQGHEQFFGPGTRLTVL.

A note on this clone: The same CDR3 arises from other DNA sequences in this sample as well. V gene TRBV6-5 combines with J gene TRBJ1-1; D gene uncertain. Trimming took off 1 base at V and 7 bases at J, with 7 bases between the two ends. From germline, CDR1 is MNHEY and CDR2 SVGAGI. The CDR3 length is 12 residues. The CDR3 sequence: CASSYFDGEAFF. The DNA for the CDR3 is TGTGCCAGCAGTTACTTCGACGGTGAAGCTTTCTTT.

The CDR3 spells CASASTDTQYF. The CDR3 DNA reads TGCGCCAGCGCGTCCACAGATACGCAGTATTTT. The V gene is TRBV5-1, the J gene TRBJ2-3; D remains unclear. Trimming cost V 7 bases and J 2 bases, with 5 bases left between them. Germline V CDR1 and CDR2: SGHRS, YFSETQ. This CDR3 region has 11 residues.

CDR3 protein: CASRDSGRASNEQFF. DNA for the CDR3: TGTGCCAGCAGGGATAGCGGGAGGGCTAGCAATGAGCAGTTCTTC. The genes are TRBV6-5 and TRBJ2-1, with 11 bases identical to TRBD2. This CDR3 comprises 15 residues. V lost 6 bases, J lost 6 bases, and 7 bases stayed unmatched. Germline CDR1 MNHEY, CDR2 SVGAGI.

This sequence joins TRBV29-1 and TRBJ2-1; 7 bases match TRBD2. CDR1 and CDR2 (germline): SQVTM, ANQGSEA. The CDR3 length is 12 residues. The J segment lost 7 bases and the V segment lost 2 bases, leaving 2 bases of the junction unmatched. The chain's CDR3 is CSVENSGNEQFF. The CDR3, as DNA: TGCAGCGTTGAAAATAGCGGGAATGAGCAGTTCTTC.

V gene TRBV6-5 combines with J gene TRBJ2-1; D might be TRBD2 (5 bases). Germline CDR1 is MNHEY and CDR2 is SVGAGI. The CDR3 length is 12 residues. V gave up 6 bases and J gave up 6 bases, with 9 bases separating them. The CDR3 region is CASSHAGNEQFF. The CDR3 region has the DNA TGTGCCAGCAGCCACGCGGGCAATGAGCAGTTCTTC.

The chain links TRBV27 to TRBJ1-1; 9 bases map to TRBD1. The CDR3 loop spans 15 amino acids. Germline V gene data show CDR1 as MNHEY and CDR2 as SMNVEV (reference sequence). With 5 bases clipped from V and 0 bases from J, the junction kept 4 bases outside the gene matches. CDR3 region: CASSPRTGVNTEAFF. CDR3 in DNA: TGTGCCAGCAGTCCCAGGACAGGGGTGAACACTGAAGCTTTCTTT.

The chain links TRBV10-1 to TRBJ2-7; TRBD2 agrees at 7 bases. Germline V gene data show CDR1 as WNHNN and CDR2 as SYGVQD (reference sequence). The CDR3 spans 13 residues. Losses at the gene ends were 2 bases for V and 2 bases for J; bases not matched to a gene: 0. DNA for the CDR3: TGCGCCAGCAGTGAGAGCGGGACCTACGAGCAGTACTTC. This encodes CASSESGTYEQYF.

This chain uses TRBV10-2 with TRBJ2-7, with a tentative D call TRBD2 (7 bases). The CDR3 totals 14 residues. Germline values: CDR1 WSHSY, CDR2 SAAADI. V lost 7 bases, J lost 6 bases, and 19 bases lay in between. CDR3 nucleotide sequence: TGCGCCAGCAACTTACTCAACGGGGGGCCCGAGCAGTACTTC. It is translated as CASNLLNGGPEQYF.

The chain employs TRBV7-8 and TRBJ1-2, with D possibly TRBD1 on 5 matching bases. Trimming pared 1 base from V and 6 bases from J, leaving 9 bases between. From germline, CDR1 is SGHVS and CDR2 FQNEAQ. The CDR3 loop spans 13 amino acids. This chain's CDR3 is CASSLVRGDGYTF. As DNA, the CDR3 is TGTGCCAGCAGCTTAGTGAGGGGTGATGGCTACACCTTC.

This rearrangement joins TRBV7-6 to TRBJ2-3, with 9 bases lining up with TRBD2. Germline CDR1 reads SGHVS; CDR2 reads FNYEAQ. This CDR3 has 15 amino acids. Losses at the gene ends were 5 bases for V and 6 bases for J; bases not matched to a gene: 9. The DNA for the CDR3 is TGTGCCAGCAGCCCTAGGACTAGCGCAGGGGATACGCAGTATTTT. Translated, it gives CASSPRTSAGDTQYF.